The 5 T cell receptor beta chains reported below all come from one sample, sequenced in a study of T cells in Graves' hyperthyroidism and ophthalmopathy. Amplification of TCR beta CDR3 regions was performed using RNA transcripts as template. The primer set for the first-round RT-PCR of the TCR CDR3 was HTBI. TCRdb independently ran MiXCR on the multiplex PCR reads; one entry per CDR3 protein. The sample has about 270,000 distinct CDR3 sequences, approximately 21% seen once; the top ten hold roughly 60%. Sequenced sample: blood. The source is a young man with Graves' ophthalmopathy.

CDR3 bases: TGTGCCACCGTAGGGACAGCTAATTCACCCCTCCACTTT. Translating it yields CATVGTANSPLHF. The gene calls are TRBV24-1 and TRBJ1-6; 7 nucleotides align to TRBD1. The CDR3 is 13 amino acids. V gave up 9 bases and J gave up 6 bases; unmatched junction bases: 4. Germline CDR1 KGHDR, CDR2 SFDVKD.

The chain recombines TRBV7-2 with TRBJ2-3, with D uncertain. The CDR3 runs 12 residues. Germline loops: CDR1 SGHTA, CDR2 FQGNSA. V lost 5 bases and J 5 bases, leaving 8 bases between the germline ends. The CDR3 is CASSQDLDTQYF. In DNA form, the CDR3 reads TGTGCCAGCAGCCAAGACTTAGATACGCAGTATTTT.

Comments on this clonotype: At one end, the junction sequence differs from germline, possibly due to a read error. This chain links TRBV5-1 with TRBJ2-6; a weak D match, TRBD2 (6 bases). The CDR3 is 18 amino acids. The germline V gene encodes CDR1 SGHRS and CDR2 YFSETQ. DNA for the CDR3: TGTGCCAGCAGCTTGGGGCAGCGGGCCCGCTCTGGGGCCAACGTCCTGACTTTC. Protein sequence: CASSLGQRARSGANVLTF.

The V and J genes are TRBV20-1 and TRBJ1-1; D is possibly TRBD1 (6 bases). CDR3 size: 15 residues. V lost 0 bases and J 0 bases, leaving 11 bases between the germline ends. Per germline, CDR1 DFQATT and CDR2 SNEGSKA (reference sequence). As DNA, the CDR3 is TGCAGTGCTAGAGAACAGGGTGTAATGAACACTGAAGCTTTCTTT. This sequence encodes CSAREQGVMNTEAFF.

The CDR3 DNA is TGTGCCAGCAGCAGATTGGACAGGGGCGGCAATCAGCCCCAGCATTTT. Encoded protein: CASSRLDRGGNQPQHF. The chain employs TRBV7-8 and TRBJ1-5; 9 positions agree with TRBD1. The CDR3 consists of 16 residues. CDR1 is SGHVS and CDR2 is FQNEAQ in the germline V gene. V shed 5 bases, J shed 2 bases, and the junction held 7 bases outside the gene matches.